This T cell receptor (beta chain) originates from a study of blood T cell repertoires in COVID-19. About the study: Whether acute or convalescent, the COVID-19 samples came from the United States, Italy and Spain. T cells, B-cell-depleted T cells, or PBMCs supplied cDNA or gDNA.

J was trimmed by 7 bases and V by 3 bases; bases with no gene match: 9. The germline gives CDR1 MNHNS, CDR2 SASEGT. There are 15 residues in the CDR3. Original data processing: Reference gene primer amplification in the assay estimated nucleated cell counts. Generated by immunoSEQ multiplex PCR, the TCRdb table keeps only in-frame clones and is missing some. From that table come the V and J calls and clone size; the DNA was used to work out D and trimming. The data show about 1,700 clones, around 69% seen once. The sequence came from a man between 65 and 85 years old with active COVID-19. The sequencing sample was made of peripheral blood. The chain couples TRBV6-1 to TRBJ1-5, with 7 bases lining up with TRBD1. CDR3 sequence reads: CASSDQGQPQQPQHF. Written as DNA, the CDR3 is TGTGCCAGCAGTGACCAGGGACAGCCCCAACAGCCCCAGCATTTT.